The 11 T cell receptor beta chains below come from one sample, sequenced in a study of blood T cell repertoires in COVID-19. Measured with immunoSEQ multiplex PCR; TCRdb has only the in-frame clones, and not every one. The repertoire holds hundreds of thousands of clones, with roughly 80% as singletons. What was sequenced was peripheral blood. The receptor source for this set is a woman older than 75 with acute or convalescent COVID-19.

The V and J genes are TRBV4-2 and TRBJ2-7; 10 bases are shared with TRBD2. This CDR3 has 16 residues. From germline, CDR1 is LGHNA and CDR2 YNFKEQ. The V gene end was trimmed by 3 bases and the J gene end by 9 bases; junction bases not matched to a gene: 14. This CDR3 reads CASSQVTSGVPLPQYF. The DNA of the CDR3 is TGTGCCAGCAGCCAGGTAACTAGCGGGGTTCCTTTGCCGCAGTACTTC.

V is TRBV6-4 and J is TRBJ2-1; TRBD2 matches 9 bases. Losses at the gene ends were 2 bases for V and 3 bases for J; bases not matched to a gene: 8. The germline V gene has CDR1 MRHNA and CDR2 SNTAGT. The CDR3 length is 17 residues. The CDR3 loop reads CASSDRRGSGGYNEQFF. In DNA form, the CDR3 reads TGTGCCAGCAGTGACCGCAGAGGTAGCGGGGGCTACAATGAGCAGTTCTTC.

The genes are TRBV6-6 and TRBJ2-1; no firm D call. Germline loops: CDR1 MNHNY, CDR2 SVGAGI (reference sequence). V shed 2 bases and J shed 5 bases, with 10 bases lying between them. The CDR3 covers 14 residues. CDR3: CASSYRRSNNEQFF. DNA of the CDR3: TGTGCCAGCAGTTACAGGCGGAGCAACAATGAGCAGTTCTTC.

The chain uses TRBV20-1 and TRBJ2-3; TRBD2 might be the D (6 bases). Germline-derived CDR1 and CDR2 are DFQATT and SNEGSKA (reference sequence). The CDR3 sequence is 15 residues long. V lost 3 bases and J lost 1, with 14 bases in between. The CDR3 region has the DNA TGCAGTGCTAGTCGTGGACTACCACGCACAGATACGCAGTATTTT. It yields the protein CSASRGLPRTDTQYF.

The V and J genes are TRBV9 and TRBJ2-5; 12 nucleotides agree with TRBD1. V lost 0 bases to trimming and J lost 4 bases; unmatched junction nucleotides: 4. From germline, CDR1 is SGDLS and CDR2 YYNGEE. CDR3 length: 16 residues. The CDR3 DNA reads as TGTGCCAGCAGCGTAGCAGGGACAGGGGGCGGAGAGACCCAGTACTTC. It is translated as CASSVAGTGGGETQYF.

DNA of the CDR3: TGTGCCAGCAGCCAACCTTCAAGGACAGGGGCCGGCGGGGGTGAGCAGTTCTTC. Protein product: CASSQPSRTGAGGGEQFF. The chain recombines TRBV3-1 (or the pseudogene TRBV3-2) with TRBJ2-1; TRBD1 aligns across 9 bases. CDR3 length: 18 residues. Trimming cost V 2 bases and J 9 bases; bases outside gene matches: 17. From germline, CDR1 is LGHDT and CDR2 YNNKEL (reference sequence).

The sample holds a few counts of this clone. The J gene is TRBJ2-2, the V gene TRBV19; 8 bases agree with TRBD2. V was pared by 7 bases and J by 3 bases, with 4 bases of the junction left unmatched. CDR3 length: 14 amino acids. The germline CDR1 and CDR2 sequences are LNHDA and SQIVND (reference sequence). The CDR3: CASTSGGHTGELFF. The CDR3 DNA reads as TGTGCCAGTACCAGCGGGGGACACACCGGGGAGCTGTTTTTT.

V and J are TRBV7-9 and TRBJ2-5, with D possibly TRBD1 on 6 matching bases. Germline CDR1 is SEHNR and CDR2 is FQNEAQ (reference sequence). The CDR3 is 16 amino acids. Deletions cut 6 bases from V and 0 bases from J, with 17 bases between. The CDR3 loop reads CASRGTGHRYQETQYF. DNA of the CDR3: TGTGCCAGCAGGGGTACGGGACACCGGTACCAAGAGACCCAGTACTTC.

CDR3 nucleotides: TGTGCCAGCAGCTTTTACGGGACTAGCGGGAGAATAACGCAGTATTTT. This translates into CASSFYGTSGRITQYF. The J gene is TRBJ2-3, the V gene TRBV5-5, with 14 bases that match TRBD2. The CDR3 sequence is 16 residues long. Germline lookup yields CDR1 SGHKS and CDR2 YYEKEE (reference sequence). Germline trimming cut 2 bases from V and 9 bases from J; bases unmatched to any gene: 8.

The gene calls are TRBV28 and TRBJ2-7, with 10 positions matching TRBD1. The CDR3 loop spans 15 amino acids. Germline V gene sequence: CDR1 MDHEN, CDR2 SYDVKM. V trimming: 9 bases; J trimming: 0 bases; junction bases outside the gene matches: 8. This chain's CDR3 is CASKPDRGGSYEQYF. As DNA, the CDR3 is TGTGCCAGTAAACCGGACAGGGGGGGCTCCTACGAGCAGTACTTC.

In DNA form, the CDR3 reads TGTGCCAGCAGTTCGACAGGCCCCGGGGGGAATGAGCAGTTCTTC. It is translated as CASSSTGPGGNEQFF. J is TRBJ2-1 and V is TRBV28; tentative D call: TRBD2 (7 bases). The CDR3 runs to 15 residues. Trimming took off 4 bases at V and 7 bases at J, with 17 bases between the two ends. The V gene's germline CDR1 is MDHEN and CDR2 SYDVKM.